This T cell receptor beta chain is from a study of shared clonotypes between healthy human individuals. About the study: Researchers assigned three CD4 naive, three CD4 memory, two CD8 naive and one CD8 memory plate to each donor.

In regard to this clone: What it recognizes is unknown.

The authors divided CD4+ cells into CD45RA+ naive and CD45RA-negative memory subsets. The repertoire was sequenced with immunoSEQ multiplex PCR; TCRdb's copy has only in-frame clones and lacks some. The data show about 1.5 million clones, nearly 99% seen once. Study findings and constraints: Incomplete sequencing of sorted subsets was indicated by rarefaction despite large depth.

This CDR3 is built from 15 residues. V lost 0 bases to trimming and J lost 3 bases, with 13 bases between them. Germline CDR1 SGHRS, CDR2 YFSETQ. The receptor's source is a man aged 30 to 45 in good health. Sample: naive CD4+ T cells sorted from blood. The subset is: CD45RA+ positively selected. This chain links TRBV5-1 with TRBJ2-7; D gene unclear. The CDR3 DNA is TGCGCCAGCAGCTTGGGTTATGCGGATCGCTACGAGCAGTACTTC. Translating it yields CASSLGYADRYEQYF.